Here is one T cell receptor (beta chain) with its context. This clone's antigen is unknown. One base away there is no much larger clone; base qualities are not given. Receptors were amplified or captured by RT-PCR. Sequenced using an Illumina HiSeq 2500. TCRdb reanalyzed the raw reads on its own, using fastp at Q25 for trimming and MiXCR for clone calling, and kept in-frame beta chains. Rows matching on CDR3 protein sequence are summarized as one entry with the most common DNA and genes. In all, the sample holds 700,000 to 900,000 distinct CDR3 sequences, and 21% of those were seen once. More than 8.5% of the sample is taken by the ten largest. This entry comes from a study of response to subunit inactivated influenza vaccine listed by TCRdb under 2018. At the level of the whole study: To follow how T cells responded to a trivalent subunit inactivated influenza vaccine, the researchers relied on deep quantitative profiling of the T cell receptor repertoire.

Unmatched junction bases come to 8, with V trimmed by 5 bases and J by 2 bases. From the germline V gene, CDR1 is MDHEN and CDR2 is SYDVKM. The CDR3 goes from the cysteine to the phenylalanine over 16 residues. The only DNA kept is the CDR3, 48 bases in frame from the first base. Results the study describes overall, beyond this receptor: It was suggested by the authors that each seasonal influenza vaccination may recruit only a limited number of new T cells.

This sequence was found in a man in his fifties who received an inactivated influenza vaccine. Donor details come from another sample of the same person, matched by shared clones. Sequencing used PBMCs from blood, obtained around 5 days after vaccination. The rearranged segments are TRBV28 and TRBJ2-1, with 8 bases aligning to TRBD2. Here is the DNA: TGTGCCAGCAGTATGACTAGCGACTACACCTACAATGAGCAGTTCTTC. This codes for CASSMTSDYTYNEQFF.